The rows below give T cell receptor beta chains drawn from one sample of a study of identical twins. TCRdb redid the calling of the 5' RACE reads with MiXCR, one entry per CDR3 protein. The data show approximately 410,000 distinct CDR3 sequences, around 18% seen once. Sequenced sample: naive T cells sorted from blood. These receptors originate from a man between 50 and 59 years old in good health. CDR3s include the opening cysteine and the closing phenylalanine or tryptophan. Each record gives: V gene, J gene, CDR3 protein.

V: TRBV27
J: TRBJ2-1
CDR3: CAISWGGQRAPPLEQFF

V: TRBV3-1
J: TRBJ1-1
CDR3: CASSQDAIGGTEAFF

V: TRBV12-3/TRBV12-4
J: TRBJ2-1
CDR3: CASSFGRGRKVPSGRTALWGEQFF

V: TRBV6-5
J: TRBJ1-5
CDR3: CASSSFGVQPQHF

V: TRBV23-1
J: TRBJ2-2
CDR3: CASSPTWTGNLPTNTGELFF

V: TRBV28
J: TRBJ2-5
CDR3: CASSLSSVTETQYF

V: TRBV12-3/TRBV12-4
J: TRBJ2-2
CDR3: CASSLARQKNTGELFF

V: TRBV5-6
J: TRBJ2-3
CDR3: CASSPPSGLSTDTQYF

V: TRBV7-9
J: TRBJ1-1
CDR3: CASSSGQNPEAFF

V: TRBV4-1
J: TRBJ2-5
CDR3: CASRGGIQETQYF

V: TRBV5-1
J: TRBJ1-1
CDR3: CASSLGQIMNTEAFF

V: TRBV6-2/TRBV6-3
J: TRBJ2-1
CDR3: CASSDLAAFPKPYNEQFF

V: TRBV12-3/TRBV12-4
J: TRBJ2-5
CDR3: CASSVAGGLAGETQYF